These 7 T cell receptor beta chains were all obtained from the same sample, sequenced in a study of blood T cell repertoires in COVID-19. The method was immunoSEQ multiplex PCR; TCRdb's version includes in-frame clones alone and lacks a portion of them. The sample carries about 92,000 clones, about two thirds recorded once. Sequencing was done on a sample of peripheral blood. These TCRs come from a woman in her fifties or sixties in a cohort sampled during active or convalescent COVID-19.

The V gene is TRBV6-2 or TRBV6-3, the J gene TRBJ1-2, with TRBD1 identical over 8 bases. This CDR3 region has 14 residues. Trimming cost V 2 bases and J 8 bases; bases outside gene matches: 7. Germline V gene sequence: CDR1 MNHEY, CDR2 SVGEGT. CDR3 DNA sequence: TGTGCCAGCAGTTACCCGGACAGGGCTTGGGGCTACACCTTC. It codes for CASSYPDRAWGYTF.

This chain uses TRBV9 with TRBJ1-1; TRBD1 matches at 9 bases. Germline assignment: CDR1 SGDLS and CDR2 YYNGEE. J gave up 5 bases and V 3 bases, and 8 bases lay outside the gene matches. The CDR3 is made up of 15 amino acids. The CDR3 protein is CASSARGQGRTEAFF. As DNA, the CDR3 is TGTGCCAGCAGCGCAAGGGGACAGGGAAGGACTGAAGCTTTCTTT.

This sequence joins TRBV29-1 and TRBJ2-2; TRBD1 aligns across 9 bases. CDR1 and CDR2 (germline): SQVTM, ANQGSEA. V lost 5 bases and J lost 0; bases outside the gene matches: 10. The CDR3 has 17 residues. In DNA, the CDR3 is TGCAGCGTTAGGTCACAGGGGGCAAAAACGAACACCGGGGAGCTGTTTTTT. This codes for CSVRSQGAKTNTGELFF.

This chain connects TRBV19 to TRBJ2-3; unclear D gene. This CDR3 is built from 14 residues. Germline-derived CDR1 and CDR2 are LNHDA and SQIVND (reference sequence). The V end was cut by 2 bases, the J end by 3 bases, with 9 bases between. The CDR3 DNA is TGTGCCAGTAGTATAACGTCGGTTACAGATACGCAGTATTTT. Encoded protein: CASSITSVTDTQYF.

CDR3 residues: CASSWGRVGYNEQFF. In DNA form, the CDR3 reads TGCGCCAGCAGCTGGGGCCGGGTTGGCTACAATGAGCAGTTCTTC. J is TRBJ2-1 and V is TRBV5-1; D possibly corresponds to TRBD1 (5 bases). In germline, CDR1 is SGHRS, CDR2 YFSETQ. This CDR3 spans 15 amino acids. Trimming shortened V by 3 bases and J by 3 bases, and 13 bases separated the two germline ends.

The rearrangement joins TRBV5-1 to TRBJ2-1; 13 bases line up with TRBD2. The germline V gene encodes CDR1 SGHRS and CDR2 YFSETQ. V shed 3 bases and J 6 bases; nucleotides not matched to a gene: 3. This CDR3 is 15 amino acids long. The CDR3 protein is CASSWGLAGSNEQFF. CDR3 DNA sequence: TGCGCCAGCAGCTGGGGACTAGCGGGGAGCAATGAGCAGTTCTTC.

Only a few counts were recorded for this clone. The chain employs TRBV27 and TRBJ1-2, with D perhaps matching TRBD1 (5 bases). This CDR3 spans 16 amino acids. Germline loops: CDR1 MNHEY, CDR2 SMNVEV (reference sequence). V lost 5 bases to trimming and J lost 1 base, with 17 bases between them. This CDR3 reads CASSPRQISHNYGYTF. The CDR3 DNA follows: TGTGCCAGCAGTCCCAGACAGATCTCCCATAACTATGGCTACACCTTC.